This T cell receptor (beta chain) originates from a study of blood T cell repertoires in COVID-19. Looking at the study overall: The study drew acute and convalescent COVID-19 samples from the United States, Italy and Spain.

Trimming at V came to 8 bases and at J to 6 bases, leaving 3 bases not matched to a gene. The CDR3 is made up of 12 amino acids. Germline CDR1 MDHEN, CDR2 SYDVKM. Original data processing: Amplification of reference gene primers was used by the study to estimate nucleated cell counts. Only in-frame clones appear in the TCRdb table, and some are missing; sequencing was by immunoSEQ multiplex PCR. V and J calls and clone size are as listed in that table; D and trimming were resolved from the DNA. The sample has tens of thousands of clones; around nine tenths are singletons. The chain joins TRBV28 to TRBJ1-2, with 10 positions matching TRBD1. The clonotype was recovered from a woman of 80 years or more with active or convalescent COVID-19. Sequencing was carried out using peripheral blood. DNA for the CDR3: TGTGCCAGCCGGGACAGGGGTCATGGCTACACCTTC. Translation gives CASRDRGHGYTF.